This T cell receptor beta chain comes out of a study of neoadjuvant nivolumab and ipilimumab in lung cancer. Study-wide results and caveats: Only a single major-pathologic-response sample was available for clonality analysis. Resected tumors had greater TCR richness and clonality than uninvolved lung. TCR receptors were sequenced in few samples.

This CDR3 region has 12 residues. Germline CDR1 is KGHSH and CDR2 is LQKENI. Between the trimmed V and J ends, which lost 2 bases and 6 bases, there was a span of 7 bases. As regards this clone: The antigen is undetermined.

Profiling relied on immunoSEQ multiplex PCR, and the TCRdb table lists in-frame clones only, not all of them. The table records about 38,000 clones, 80% to 90% of them present only once. This receptor was taken from an adult with non-small cell lung cancer. The material was peripheral blood, obtained before neoadjuvant nivolumab, alone or with ipilimumab. The chain is built from TRBV18 and TRBJ1-1; no reliable D call. The DNA for the CDR3 is TGTGCCAGCTCACCAATCCGTTCTGAAGCTTTCTTT. Residues: CASSPIRSEAFF. Filled out from reference TRBV18 and TRBJ1-1, the complete variable domain reads NAGVMQNPRHLVRRRGQEARLRCSPMKGHSHVYWYRQLPEEGLKFMVYLQKENIIDESGMPKERFSAEFPKEGPSILRIQQVVRGDSAAYFCASSPIRSEAFFGQGTRLTVV.